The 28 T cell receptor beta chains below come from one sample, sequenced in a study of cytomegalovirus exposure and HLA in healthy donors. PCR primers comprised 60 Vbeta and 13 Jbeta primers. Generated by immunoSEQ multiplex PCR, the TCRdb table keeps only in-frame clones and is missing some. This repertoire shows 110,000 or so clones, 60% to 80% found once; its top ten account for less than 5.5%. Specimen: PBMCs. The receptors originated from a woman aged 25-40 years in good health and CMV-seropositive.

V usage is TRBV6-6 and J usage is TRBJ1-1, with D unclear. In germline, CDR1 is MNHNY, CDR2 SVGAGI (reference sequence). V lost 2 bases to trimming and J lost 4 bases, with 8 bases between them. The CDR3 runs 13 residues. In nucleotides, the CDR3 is TGTGCCAGCAGTTACCTAGGAGGCACTGAAGCTTTCTTT. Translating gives CASSYLGGTEAFF.

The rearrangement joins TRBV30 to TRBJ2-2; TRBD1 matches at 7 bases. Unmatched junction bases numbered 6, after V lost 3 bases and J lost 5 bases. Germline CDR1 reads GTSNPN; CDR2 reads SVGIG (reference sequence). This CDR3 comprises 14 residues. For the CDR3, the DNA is TGTGCCTGGAGGGATGAGACAGGGACCGGGGAGCTGTTTTTT. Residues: CAWRDETGTGELFF.

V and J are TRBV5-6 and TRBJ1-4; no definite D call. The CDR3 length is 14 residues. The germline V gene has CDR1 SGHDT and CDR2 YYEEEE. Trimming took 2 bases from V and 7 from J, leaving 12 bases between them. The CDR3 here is CASSLDAEGEKLFF. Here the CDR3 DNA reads TGTGCCAGCAGCTTAGACGCTGAGGGTGAAAAACTGTTTTTT. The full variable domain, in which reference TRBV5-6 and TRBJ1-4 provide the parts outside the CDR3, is DAGVTQSPTHLIKTRGQQVTLRCSPKSGHDTVSWYQQALGQGPQFIFQYYEEEERQRGNFPDRFSGHQFPNYSSELNVNALLLGDSALYLCASSLDAEGEKLFFGSGTQLSVL.

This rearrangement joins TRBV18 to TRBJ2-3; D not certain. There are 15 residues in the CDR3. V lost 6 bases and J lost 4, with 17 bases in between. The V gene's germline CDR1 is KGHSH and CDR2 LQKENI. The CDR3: CASSVIPRKADTQYF. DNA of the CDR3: TGTGCCAGCTCCGTAATCCCGAGGAAGGCAGATACGCAGTATTTT.

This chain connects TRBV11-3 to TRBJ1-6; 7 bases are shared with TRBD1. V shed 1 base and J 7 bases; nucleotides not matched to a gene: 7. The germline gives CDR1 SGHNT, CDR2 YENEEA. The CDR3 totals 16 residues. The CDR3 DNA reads TGTGCCAGCAGCTTAGGCAGGGACAGATCCAATTCACCCCTCCACTTT. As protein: CASSLGRDRSNSPLHF.

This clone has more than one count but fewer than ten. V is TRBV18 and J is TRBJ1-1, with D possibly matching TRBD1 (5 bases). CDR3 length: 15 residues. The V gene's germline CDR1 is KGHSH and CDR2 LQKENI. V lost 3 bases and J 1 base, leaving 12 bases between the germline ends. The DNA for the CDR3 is TGTGCCAGCTCACCCCCGGGGGAGGGGAACACTGAAGCTTTCTTT. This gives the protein CASSPPGEGNTEAFF. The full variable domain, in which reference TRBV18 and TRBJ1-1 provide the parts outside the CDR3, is NAGVMQNPRHLVRRRGQEARLRCSPMKGHSHVYWYRQLPEEGLKFMVYLQKENIIDESGMPKERFSAEFPKEGPSILRIQQVVRGDSAAYFCASSPPGEGNTEAFFGQGTRLTVV.

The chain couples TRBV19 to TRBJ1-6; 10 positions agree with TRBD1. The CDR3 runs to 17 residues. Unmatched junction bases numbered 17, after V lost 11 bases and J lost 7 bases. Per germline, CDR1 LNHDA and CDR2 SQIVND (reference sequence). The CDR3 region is CAAAPRDRGGVNSPLHF. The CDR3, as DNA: TGTGCCGCCGCCCCCCGGGACAGGGGAGGTGTAAATTCACCCCTCCACTTT. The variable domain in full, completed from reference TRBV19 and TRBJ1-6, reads DGGITQSPKYLFRKEGQNVTLSCEQNLNHDAMYWYRQDPGQGLRLIYYSQIVNDFQKGDIAEGYSVSREKKESFPLTVTSAQKNPTAFYLCAAAPRDRGGVNSPLHFGNGTRLTVT.

The CDR3, as DNA: TGTGCCAGCACCTCGTATCAGGTTTACACAGATACGCAGTATTTT. Protein: CASTSYQVYTDTQYF. The genes are TRBV7-9 and TRBJ2-3; no definite D call. The CDR3 extends over 15 amino acids. Trimming removed 7 bases from V and 2 bases from J, with 16 bases in between. The germline CDR1 and CDR2 sequences are SEHNR and FQNEAQ (reference sequence).

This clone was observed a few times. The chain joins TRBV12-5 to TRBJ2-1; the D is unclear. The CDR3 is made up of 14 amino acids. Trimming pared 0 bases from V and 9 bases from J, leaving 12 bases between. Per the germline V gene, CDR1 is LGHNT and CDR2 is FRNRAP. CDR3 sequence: CASGLVPVAREQFF. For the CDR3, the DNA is TGTGCTAGTGGTTTGGTACCCGTAGCCCGTGAGCAGTTCTTC.

The CDR3 reads CASSLSRGQLRTGELFF. The CDR3 coding sequence is TGTGCCAGCAGCTTATCAAGGGGGCAGTTGCGCACCGGGGAGCTGTTTTTT. The chain employs TRBV7-6 and TRBJ2-2; 7 bases map to TRBD1. Germline V gene data show CDR1 as SGHVS and CDR2 as FNYEAQ. The CDR3 is 17 amino acids. The V and J ends lost 2 bases and 4 bases, in that order; junction bases with no gene match: 10.

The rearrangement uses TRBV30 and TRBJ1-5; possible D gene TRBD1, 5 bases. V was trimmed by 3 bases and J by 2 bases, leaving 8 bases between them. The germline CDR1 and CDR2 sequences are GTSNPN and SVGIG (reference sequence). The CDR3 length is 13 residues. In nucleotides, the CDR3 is TGTGCCTGGAGCCCGGGGGGCAATCAGCCCCAGCATTTT. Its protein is CAWSPGGNQPQHF. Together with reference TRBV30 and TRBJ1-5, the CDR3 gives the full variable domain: SQTIHQWPATLVQPVGSPLSLECTVEGTSNPNLYWYRQAAGRGLQLLFYSVGIGQISSEVPQNLSASRPQDRQFILSSKKLLLSDSGFYLCAWSPGGNQPQHFGDGTRLSIL.

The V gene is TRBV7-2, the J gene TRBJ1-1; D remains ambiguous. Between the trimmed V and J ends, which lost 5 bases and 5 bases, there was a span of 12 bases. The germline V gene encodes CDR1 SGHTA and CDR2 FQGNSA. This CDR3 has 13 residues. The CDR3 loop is CASSQLGGTEAFF. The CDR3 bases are TGTGCCAGCAGCCAGTTGGGAGGTACTGAAGCTTTCTTT.

The CDR3 DNA reads as TGTGCCAGCAGCTTCCGGGATACAAACTACGAGCAGTACTTC. Translating gives CASSFRDTNYEQYF. The chain couples TRBV5-4 to TRBJ2-5; D may be TRBD2 (5 bases). The end of the DNA fits TRBJ2-7 better, so the J call may be wrong. Germline assignment: CDR1 SGHNT and CDR2 YYREEE (reference sequence). This CDR3 is built from 14 residues.

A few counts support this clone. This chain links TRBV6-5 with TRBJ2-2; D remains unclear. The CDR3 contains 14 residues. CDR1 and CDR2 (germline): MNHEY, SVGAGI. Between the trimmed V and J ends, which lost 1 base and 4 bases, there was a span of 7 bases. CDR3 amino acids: CASSYWASTGELFF. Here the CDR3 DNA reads TGTGCCAGCAGTTACTGGGCGAGCACCGGGGAGCTGTTTTTT.

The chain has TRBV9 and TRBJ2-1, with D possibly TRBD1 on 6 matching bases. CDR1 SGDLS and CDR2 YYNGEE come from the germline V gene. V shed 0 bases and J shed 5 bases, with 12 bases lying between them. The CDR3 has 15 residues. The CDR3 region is CASSVGTQGNNEQFF. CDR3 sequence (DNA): TGTGCCAGCAGCGTAGGTACTCAGGGGAACAATGAGCAGTTCTTC.

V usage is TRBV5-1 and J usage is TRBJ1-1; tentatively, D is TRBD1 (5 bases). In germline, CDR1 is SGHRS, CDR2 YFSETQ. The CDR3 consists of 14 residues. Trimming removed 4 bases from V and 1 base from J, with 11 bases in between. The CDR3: CASSGGLTNTEAFF. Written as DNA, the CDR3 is TGCGCCAGCAGCGGGGGACTCACGAACACTGAAGCTTTCTTT.

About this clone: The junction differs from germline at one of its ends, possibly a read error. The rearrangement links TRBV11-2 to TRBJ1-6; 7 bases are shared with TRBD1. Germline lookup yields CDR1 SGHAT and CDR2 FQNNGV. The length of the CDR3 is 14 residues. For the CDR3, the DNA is TGTGCCAGCAGCTTAGGGACAGGCAGCTCACTCCTCCACTTT. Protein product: CASSLGTGSSLLHF.

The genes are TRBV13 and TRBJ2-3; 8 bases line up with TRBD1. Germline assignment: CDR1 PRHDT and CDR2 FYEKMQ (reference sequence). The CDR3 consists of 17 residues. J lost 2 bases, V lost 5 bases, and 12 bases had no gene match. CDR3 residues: CASSESGQALFTDTQYF. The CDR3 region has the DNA TGTGCCAGCAGCGAATCGGGACAGGCGCTTTTCACAGATACGCAGTATTTT.

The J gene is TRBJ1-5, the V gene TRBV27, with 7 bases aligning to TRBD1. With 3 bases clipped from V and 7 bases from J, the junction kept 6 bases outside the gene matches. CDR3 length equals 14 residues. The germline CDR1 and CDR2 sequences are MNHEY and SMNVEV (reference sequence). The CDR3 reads CASSLEGARQPQHF. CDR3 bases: TGTGCCAGCAGTTTGGAGGGGGCGAGGCAGCCCCAGCATTTT.

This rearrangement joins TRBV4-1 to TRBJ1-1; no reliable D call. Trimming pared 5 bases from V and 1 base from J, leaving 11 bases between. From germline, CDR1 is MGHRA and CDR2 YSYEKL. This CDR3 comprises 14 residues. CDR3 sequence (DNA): TGCGCCAGCAGCGTTACTTCGGGGAACACTGAAGCTTTCTTT. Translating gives CASSVTSGNTEAFF.

In nucleotides, the CDR3 is TGTGCCAGCAGCTTAGGATGGGAAGGACTCGGAGAGACCCAGTACTTC. As protein: CASSLGWEGLGETQYF. The chain couples TRBV7-9 to TRBJ2-5, with D perhaps matching TRBD2 (5 bases). V lost 1 base and J lost 4, with 16 bases in between. This CDR3 has 16 amino acids. Germline V gene lookup returns CDR1 SEHNR and CDR2 FQNEAQ (reference sequence).

The DNA of the CDR3 is TGTGCCAACCGGAAGGGGCTAGGTGAAAAACTGTTTTTT. It is translated as CANRKGLGEKLFF. V and J are TRBV2 and TRBJ1-4; D may be TRBD1 (5 bases). From germline, CDR1 is SNHLY and CDR2 FYNNEI. The ends were cut back, 10 bases at V and 7 bases at J, with 16 bases in the middle. The CDR3 runs to 13 residues.

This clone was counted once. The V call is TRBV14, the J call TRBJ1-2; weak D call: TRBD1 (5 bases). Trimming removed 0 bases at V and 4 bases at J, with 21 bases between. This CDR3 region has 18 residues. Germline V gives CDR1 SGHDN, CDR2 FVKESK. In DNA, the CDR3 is TGTGCCAGCAGCCAAGAAGGGAGCGGGGTCTGGGGACGCTATGGCTACACCTTC. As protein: CASSQEGSGVWGRYGYTF.

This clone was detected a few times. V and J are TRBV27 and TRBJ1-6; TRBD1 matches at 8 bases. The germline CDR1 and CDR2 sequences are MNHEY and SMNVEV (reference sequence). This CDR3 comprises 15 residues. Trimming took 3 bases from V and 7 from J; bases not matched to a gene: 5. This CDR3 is CASSFFGQGNSPLHF. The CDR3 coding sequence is TGTGCCAGCAGTTTTTTCGGACAGGGAAATTCACCCCTCCACTTT.

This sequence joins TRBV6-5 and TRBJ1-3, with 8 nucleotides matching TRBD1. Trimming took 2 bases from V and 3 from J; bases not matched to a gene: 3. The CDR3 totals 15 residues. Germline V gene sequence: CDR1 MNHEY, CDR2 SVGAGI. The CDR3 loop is CASSYQGAGGNTIYF. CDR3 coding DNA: TGTGCCAGCAGTTACCAGGGGGCGGGTGGAAACACCATATATTTT.

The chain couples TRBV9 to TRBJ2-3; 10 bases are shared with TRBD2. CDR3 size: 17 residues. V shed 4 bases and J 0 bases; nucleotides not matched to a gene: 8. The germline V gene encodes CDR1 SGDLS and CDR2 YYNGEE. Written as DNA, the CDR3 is TGTGCCAGCAGCTCTAGCGGGAGAAGTTATAGCACAGATACGCAGTATTTT. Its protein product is CASSSSGRSYSTDTQYF.

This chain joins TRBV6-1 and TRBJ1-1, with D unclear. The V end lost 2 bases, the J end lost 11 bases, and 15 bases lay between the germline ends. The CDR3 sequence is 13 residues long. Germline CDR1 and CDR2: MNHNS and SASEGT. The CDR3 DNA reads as TGTGCCAGCAGTGAAAGCACCCCGCCGGAGGCTTTCTTT. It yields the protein CASSESTPPEAFF.

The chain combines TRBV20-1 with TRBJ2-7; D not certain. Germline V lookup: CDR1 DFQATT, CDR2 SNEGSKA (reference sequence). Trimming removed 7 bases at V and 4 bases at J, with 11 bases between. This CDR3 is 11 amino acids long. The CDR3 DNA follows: TGCAGTGGTACCCCCGGGTACGAGCAGTACTTC. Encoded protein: CSGTPGYEQYF.